The present T cell receptor (beta chain) was sequenced within a study of T cells in tumors after PD-1 blockade. About the study: No patient had prior checkpoint blockade, systemic immunosuppression, or radiotherapy within 4 weeks. Whole-study findings and limits: Most post-therapy expanded exhausted CD8+ clones were new, undetected before treatment.

TCRdb's copy holds only in-frame clones and misses some; the assay was immunoSEQ multiplex PCR. The table has thousands of clones, approximately 70% seen once. By share, this clone counts as hyperexpanded. Its antigen is currently unknown. The germline CDR1 and CDR2 sequences are PRHDT and FYEKMQ (reference sequence). The CDR3 has 14 amino acids. After removal of 4 bases from V and 8 bases from J, the junction contained 4 bases not matched to a gene. This material consisted of tumor tissue, taken before anti-PD-1 treatment. This sequence was found in a human donor with basal cell carcinoma. This sequence joins TRBV13 and TRBJ1-4; the match to TRBD1 covers 10 bases. This CDR3 is CASSSDRGREKLFF. CDR3 in DNA: TGTGCCAGCAGCTCCGACAGGGGGCGAGAAAAACTGTTTTTT.